This is a list of T cell receptor beta chains from one sample in a study of post-analysis software for immune sequencing data. TCRdb re-called the PCR reads through MiXCR, storing one row per CDR3 protein. Counted here are about 460,000 distinct CDR3 sequences, over 35% occurring once; the ten biggest clones make up 12%. The sequencing sample was made of blood. The origin of the receptors is a girl under 18 with multiple sclerosis. CDR3s include the opening cysteine and the closing phenylalanine or tryptophan. D genes are given only for firm matches. Some rows have no size entry. The others give once, few or many, or a class for an expanded clone.

D gene	V gene	clone size	J gene	CDR3 protein	CDR3 DNA
TRBD2	TRBV20-1	NA	TRBJ2-1	CSARLAGAYYNEQFF	TGCAGTGCAAGACTAGCGGGAGCCTACTACAATGAGCAGTTCTTC
NA	TRBV6-5	few	TRBJ2-4	CASKNFGAGKNIQYF	TGTGCCAGCAAAAATTTTGGGGCCGGAAAAAACATTCAGTACTTC
TRBD2	TRBV29-1	few	TRBJ2-1	CSAAGLVNNEQFF	TGCAGTGCGGCGGGACTAGTAAACAATGAGCAGTTCTTC
NA	TRBV6-5	once	TRBJ2-2	CASSYESVTSPGELFF	TGTGCCAGCAGTTACGAGTCAGTCACCTCCCCCGGGGAGCTGTTTTTT
TRBD2	TRBV5-1	NA	TRBJ2-4	CASSPAASGVEQYF	TGCGCCAGCAGCCCCGCGGCTAGCGGTGTGGAGCAGTACTTC
NA	TRBV11-3	NA	TRBJ2-2	CASSSAGGNTGELFF	TGTGCCAGCAGCTCGGCCGGCGGTAACACCGGGGAGCTGTTTTTT
NA	TRBV5-1	NA	TRBJ2-7	CASSLGASALSSYEQYF	TGCGCCAGCAGCTTGGGTGCTAGTGCGTTAAGCTCCTACGAGCAGTACTTC
TRBD1	TRBV5-1	NA	TRBJ2-7	CASSDRDRGVEQYF	TGCGCCAGCAGCGACCGGGACAGGGGAGTCGAGCAGTACTTC
TRBD2	TRBV9	NA	TRBJ2-1	CASSVESGISSYNEQFF	TGTGCCAGCAGCGTAGAAAGCGGGATCAGCTCCTACAATGAGCAGTTCTTC
TRBD1	TRBV6-2/TRBV6-3	few	TRBJ2-3	CASSYSSTGTGFMYF	TGTGCCAGCAGTTACTCTTCCACCGGGACAGGGTTTATGTATTTT
NA	TRBV28	NA	TRBJ1-1	CASSRSQGANTEAFF	TGTGCCAGCAGTCGTTCACAGGGAGCGAACACTGAAGCTTTCTTT
NA	TRBV7-2	few	TRBJ1-2	CASSLVREYGYTF	TGTGCCAGCAGCTTAGTGAGGGAGTATGGCTACACCTTC
NA	TRBV29-1	few	TRBJ2-7	CSVVERADYEQYF	TGCAGCGTTGTTGAGAGGGCAGACTACGAGCAGTACTTC
TRBD2	TRBV20-1	few	TRBJ2-1	CSAFPRSSGGGNEQFF	TGCAGTGCCTTTCCGCGCTCTAGCGGGGGGGGCAATGAGCAGTTCTTC
NA	TRBV9	few	TRBJ2-3	CASSGGVGGGGSTQYF	TGTGCCAGCAGCGGCGGCGTGGGAGGAGGCGGTTCTACGCAGTATTTT
NA	TRBV6-5	few	TRBJ2-1	CASRHTSQNEQFF	TGTGCCAGCAGGCATACTAGCCAGAATGAGCAGTTCTTC
NA	TRBV5-1	NA	TRBJ2-5	CASSTEPVPQETQYF	TGCGCCAGCAGCACGGAGCCGGTCCCCCAAGAGACCCAGTACTTC
NA	TRBV27	few	TRBJ2-7	CASRRTALYEQYF	TGTGCCAGCAGAAGGACAGCGTTATACGAGCAGTACTTC
NA	TRBV20-1	many	TRBJ2-5	CSAPNYQALRTQYF	TGCAGTGCCCCCAACTACCAGGCTCTGAGGACCCAGTACTTC
TRBD1	TRBV4-3	NA	TRBJ2-7	CASSLQHGTAGFAYEQYF	TGCGCCAGCAGCCTCCAACACGGGACAGCCGGGTTCGCCTACGAGCAGTACTTC
NA	TRBV7-6	NA	TRBJ2-1	CASKSGTEESSYNEQFF	TGTGCCAGCAAATCCGGGACGGAGGAAAGCTCCTACAATGAGCAGTTCTTC
NA	TRBV6-6	NA	TRBJ2-3	CASSSAEDTQYF	TGTGCCAGCTCCTCAGCCGAAGATACGCAGTATTTT
NA	TRBV7-2	NA	TRBJ2-1	CASSLVGRSTGNEQFF	TGTGCCAGCAGCCTCGTTGGCCGATCTACAGGGAATGAGCAGTTCTTC
TRBD1	TRBV20-1	NA	TRBJ2-5	CSQNIWGGQGIQETQYF	TGCAGCCAGAATATTTGGGGGGGACAGGGAATCCAAGAGACCCAGTACTTC
NA	TRBV5-1	NA	TRBJ2-1	CASSKDYEGDDEQFF	TGCGCCAGCAGCAAGGACTATGAAGGGGACGATGAGCAGTTCTTC
NA	TRBV29-1	few	TRBJ2-7	CSVGSQGISYEQYF	TGCAGCGTTGGGAGCCAGGGAATCTCCTACGAGCAGTACTTC
TRBD2	TRBV11-2	NA	TRBJ2-7	CASSSTASGAYEQYF	TGTGCCAGCAGCTCAACCGCTAGCGGGGCCTACGAGCAGTACTTC
NA	TRBV6-5	NA	TRBJ2-7	CASSSTNQLYYEQYF	TGTGCCAGCAGTTCCACAAATCAGCTCTACTACGAGCAGTACTTC
TRBD2	TRBV29-1	NA	TRBJ2-1	CSVWTSRAHGDEQFF	TGCAGCGTTTGGACTAGCAGGGCGCATGGCGATGAGCAGTTCTTC
TRBD2	TRBV6-2/TRBV6-3	NA	TRBJ2-5	CASSLAGVEETQYF	TGTGCCAGCAGTCTAGCGGGAGTTGAAGAGACCCAGTACTTC
TRBD1	TRBV11-2	NA	TRBJ2-7	CASSLELGQAYEQYF	TGTGCCAGCAGCTTAGAACTAGGACAGGCCTACGAGCAGTACTTC
NA	TRBV14	NA	TRBJ2-7	CASSQGYRGSYEQYF	TGTGCCAGCAGCCAAGGTTACAGAGGGTCCTACGAGCAGTACTTC
TRBD2	TRBV2	few	TRBJ2-7	CASSEPGLAGNDEQYF	TGTGCCAGCAGCGAACCTGGACTAGCGGGGAATGACGAGCAGTACTTC
TRBD2	TRBV6-5	NA	TRBJ2-1	CASSYSLAGGYEQFF	TGTGCCAGCAGTTACTCCCTAGCGGGAGGCTATGAGCAGTTCTTC
NA	TRBV5-6	NA	TRBJ2-3	CASSLVFYTSSTDTQYF	TGTGCCAGCAGCTTGGTTTTCTACACTTCTAGCACAGATACGCAGTATTTT
TRBD1	TRBV5-1	few	TRBJ2-3	CASSSGTGGDTQYF	TGCGCCAGCAGCTCTGGGACAGGGGGAGATACGCAGTATTTT
NA	TRBV12-3/TRBV12-4	NA	TRBJ2-7	CASSFDTAYERYF	TGTGCCAGCAGTTTCGACACGGCCTACGAGCGGTACTTC
TRBD2	TRBV10-3	NA	TRBJ2-7	CAISGLAGGGVYEQYF	TGTGCCATCAGTGGACTAGCGGGAGGAGGGGTATACGAGCAGTACTTC
NA	TRBV7-2	few	TRBJ2-6	CASSSYGSSGANVLTF	TGTGCCAGCAGCTCCTACGGGAGCTCTGGGGCCAACGTCCTGACTTTC
TRBD2	TRBV27	NA	TRBJ2-3	CASRTHSGLGDTQYF	TGTGCCAGCAGAACTCATAGCGGGTTAGGAGATACGCAGTATTTT
NA	TRBV27	few	TRBJ2-7	CASSATAAGEQYF	TGTGCCAGCAGTGCGACAGCAGCCGGGGAGCAGTACTTC
TRBD1	TRBV29-1	NA	TRBJ2-4	CSFKEGQGNIQYF	TGCAGCTTCAAGGAGGGACAGGGCAACATTCAGTACTTC
NA	TRBV29-1	NA	TRBJ2-7	CSGVEGAYEQYF	TGCAGCGGTGTAGAAGGGGCCTACGAGCAGTACTTC
TRBD1	TRBV5-6	NA	TRBJ2-3	CASSFRTGETDTQYF	TGTGCCAGCAGCTTCAGGACAGGAGAGACAGATACGCAGTATTTT
TRBD1	TRBV7-6	few	TRBJ2-7	CASSLGSGQGAYEQYF	TGTGCCAGCAGCTTAGGTTCGGGACAGGGGGCTTACGAGCAGTACTTC
TRBD2	TRBV5-6	NA	TRBJ2-7	CASSLERGTSLTYEQYF	TGTGCCAGCAGCTTGGAGCGCGGGACTAGCCTGACCTACGAGCAGTACTTC
NA	TRBV10-1	NA	TRBJ2-5	CASSEEMGETQYF	TGCGCCAGCAGTGAGGAAATGGGAGAGACCCAGTACTTC
TRBD1	TRBV7-2	NA	TRBJ2-5	CASSSVGGQGATETQYF	TGTGCCAGCAGCTCAGTCGGGGGACAGGGGGCAACAGAGACCCAGTACTTC
NA	TRBV20-1	NA	TRBJ1-1	CSARPSSRDTEAFF	TGCAGTGCTAGGCCCTCATCACGGGACACTGAAGCTTTCTTT
TRBD2	TRBV29-1	few	TRBJ2-3	CSVQTSGRGDTQYF	TGCAGCGTTCAGACTAGCGGGAGAGGAGATACGCAGTATTTT
NA	TRBV29-1	few	TRBJ2-7	CSVGRPYEQYF	TGCAGCGTTGGGAGGCCATACGAGCAGTACTTC
TRBD2	TRBV5-1	NA	TRBJ2-5	CASSPGVAGEETQYF	TGCGCCAGCAGCCCGGGGGTAGCGGGAGAAGAGACCCAGTACTTC